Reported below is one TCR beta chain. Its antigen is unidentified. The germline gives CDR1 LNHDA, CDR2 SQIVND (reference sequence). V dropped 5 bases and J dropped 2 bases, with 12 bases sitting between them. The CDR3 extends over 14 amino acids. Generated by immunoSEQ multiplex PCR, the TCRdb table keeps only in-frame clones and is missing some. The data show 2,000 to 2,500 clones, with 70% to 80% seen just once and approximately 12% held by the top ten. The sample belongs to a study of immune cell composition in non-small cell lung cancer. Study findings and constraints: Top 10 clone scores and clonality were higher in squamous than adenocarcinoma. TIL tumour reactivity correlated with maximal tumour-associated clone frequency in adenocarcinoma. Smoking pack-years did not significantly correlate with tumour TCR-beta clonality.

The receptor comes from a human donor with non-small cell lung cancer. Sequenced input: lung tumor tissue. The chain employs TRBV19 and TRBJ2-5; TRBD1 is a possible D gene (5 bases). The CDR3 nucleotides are TGTGCCAGTAGTCCGAGACAGACGCAAGAGACCCAGTACTTC. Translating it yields CASSPRQTQETQYF.